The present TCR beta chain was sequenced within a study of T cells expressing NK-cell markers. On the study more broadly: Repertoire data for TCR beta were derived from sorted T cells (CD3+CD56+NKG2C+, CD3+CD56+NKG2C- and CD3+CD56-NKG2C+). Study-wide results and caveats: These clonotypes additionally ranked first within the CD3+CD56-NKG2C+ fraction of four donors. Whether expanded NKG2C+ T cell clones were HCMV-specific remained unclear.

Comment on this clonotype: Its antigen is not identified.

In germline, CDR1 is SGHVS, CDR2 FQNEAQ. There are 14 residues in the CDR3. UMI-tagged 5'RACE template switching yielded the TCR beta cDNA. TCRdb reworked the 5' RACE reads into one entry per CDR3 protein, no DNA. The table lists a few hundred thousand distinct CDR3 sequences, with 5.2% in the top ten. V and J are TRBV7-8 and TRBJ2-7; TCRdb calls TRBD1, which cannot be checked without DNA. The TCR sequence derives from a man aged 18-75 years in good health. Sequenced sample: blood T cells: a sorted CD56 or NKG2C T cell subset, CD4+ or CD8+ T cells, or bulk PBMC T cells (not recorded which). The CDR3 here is CASSLVSGGYEQYF.